The clone carrying this T cell receptor beta chain was recorded once. The data originate from a study of cytomegalovirus exposure and HLA in healthy donors. Assay: immunoSEQ multiplex PCR; the TCRdb copy retains only in-frame clones and omits some. The table lists fewer than 75,000 clones, 85% to 95% of them singletons. The CDR3 sequence is 17 residues long. V dropped 0 bases and J dropped 5 bases, with 17 bases sitting between them. CDR1 and CDR2 (germline): SGHRS, YFSETQ. This chain connects TRBV5-1 to TRBJ2-2; D is unclear. The sequence came from a man aged 18 to 35 in good health and CMV-seronegative. The sequencing input was PBMCs. This chain's CDR3 is CASSLDPDLRGTGELFF. CDR3 DNA sequence: TGCGCCAGCAGCTTGGATCCAGATTTAAGAGGAACCGGGGAGCTGTTTTTT.